This T cell receptor (beta chain) was sequenced during a study of T cells in localized non-small cell lung cancer. Study findings and constraints: Appearances in adjacent lung were noted for a median 57 of the top 100 tumor clones.

By share, this clone counts as large. Its antigen remains unidentified. The data were produced by immunoSEQ multiplex PCR, yet TCRdb's version contains in-frame clones alone and is incomplete. This sample has thousands of clones, with roughly 30% found just once. Between the trimmed V and J ends, which lost 0 bases and 0 bases, there was a span of 10 bases. The length of the CDR3 is 16 residues. Germline V gene lookup returns CDR1 SGHRS and CDR2 YFSETQ. J is TRBJ1-3 and V is TRBV5-1; D unresolved. The sequence came from a man aged 18-55 years with stage I lung adenocarcinoma. Sequenced here: lung tumor tissue, sampled before any cancer treatment. CDR3 sequence: CASSLGVSSSGNTIYF. For the CDR3, the DNA is TGCGCCAGCAGCTTGGGAGTATCGAGCTCTGGAAACACCATATATTTT.